Presented here are 14 T cell receptor beta chains from one specimen sequenced in a study of T-cell reconstitution after alpha-beta-depleted transplantation in children. Preparation of the TCRbeta library was carried out with unique molecular identifiers. Using its own MiXCR run on the PCR reads, TCRdb lists one record per CDR3 protein. The table lists more than 75,000 distinct CDR3 sequences, roughly a quarter of them singletons, with 20% to 25% in the top ten. Sequences were derived from PBMCs, sampled before TCRalphabeta/CD19-depleted stem cell transplant. These TCRs come from a boy between 2 and 10 years old with acute lymphoblastic leukemia, due to receive a stem cell transplant.

This clonotype was detected a few times. The V call is TRBV4-1, the J call TRBJ1-5, with TRBD1 as a possible D gene (5 bases). Germline V gene sequence: CDR1 MGHRA, CDR2 YSYEKL. Trimming took off 1 base at V and 3 bases at J, with 16 bases between the two ends. The CDR3 has 17 amino acids. As DNA, the CDR3 is TGCGCCAGCAGCCAAGTATGGGGGATCCACCTCAATCAGCCCCAGCATTTT. Translated, it gives CASSQVWGIHLNQPQHF.

This rearrangement joins TRBV7-2 to TRBJ2-7, with D uncertain. The CDR3 runs 11 residues. Germline-derived CDR1 and CDR2 are SGHTA and FQGNSA. V lost 3 bases to trimming and J lost 5 bases, with 5 bases between them. The DNA of the CDR3 is TGTGCCAGCAGCTTCCGGGACGAGCAGTACTTC. Its translation is CASSFRDEQYF.

The V and J genes are TRBV15 and TRBJ2-4, with 7 bases matching TRBD1. J lost 6 bases, V lost 4 bases, and 3 bases had no gene match. The CDR3 has 13 amino acids. Germline CDR1 reads LNHNV; CDR2 reads YYDKDF (reference sequence). CDR3 in amino acids: CATSTRGRNIQYF. The CDR3 DNA reads as TGTGCCACCAGCACCAGGGGGAGAAACATTCAGTACTTC.

The chain uses TRBV24-1 and TRBJ2-1; no reliable D call. V was cut by 1 base and J by 5 bases, with 14 bases left in between. Germline values: CDR1 KGHDR, CDR2 SFDVKD. This CDR3 contains 16 residues. The DNA of the CDR3 is TGTGCCACCAGTGATTTAGGGCTCAATTCCAACAATGAGCAGTTCTTC. Encoded protein: CATSDLGLNSNNEQFF.

This chain uses TRBV5-1 with TRBJ2-1; 11 bases are a match to TRBD2. Germline assignment: CDR1 SGHRS and CDR2 YFSETQ. V shed 4 bases, J shed 8 bases, and the junction held 14 bases outside the gene matches. This CDR3 is built from 17 residues. CDR3 sequence (DNA): TGCGCCAGCAGCCCCTACGGGACTAGCGGAGGGGGTTATGAGCAGTTCTTC. It translates to CASSPYGTSGGGYEQFF.

This clonotype was detected ten times or more. V usage is TRBV7-8 and J usage is TRBJ2-3; 9 bases align to TRBD1. J gave up 3 bases and V 3 bases, and 4 bases lay outside the gene matches. Germline V gene data show CDR1 as SGHVS and CDR2 as FQNEAQ. The CDR3 consists of 15 residues. CDR3 sequence (DNA): TGTGCCAGCAGCTTGGACAGGGGTATGACAGATACGCAGTATTTT. It yields the protein CASSLDRGMTDTQYF.

The V call is TRBV7-9, the J call TRBJ2-3; no firm D call. The CDR3 sequence is 15 residues long. Germline assignment: CDR1 SEHNR and CDR2 FQNEAQ (reference sequence). The V end lost 4 bases, the J end lost 0 bases, and 11 bases lay between the germline ends. This CDR3 is CASSSDLISTDTQYF. The CDR3 nucleotides read TGTGCCAGCAGCTCAGACTTGATCAGCACAGATACGCAGTATTTT.

The chain uses TRBV7-2 and TRBJ2-4; D ambiguous. Trimming removed 1 base from V and 0 bases from J, with 7 bases in between. This CDR3 is built from 15 residues. Germline values: CDR1 SGHTA, CDR2 FQGNSA. The CDR3 loop reads CASSLGGVAKNIQYF. The CDR3 DNA follows: TGTGCCAGCAGCTTAGGCGGTGTAGCCAAAAACATTCAGTACTTC.

This chain joins TRBV24-1 and TRBJ2-5; no clear D. With 9 bases removed from V and 1 base from J, the gap between germline ends came to 5 bases. Germline V lookup: CDR1 KGHDR, CDR2 SFDVKD. The CDR3 loop spans 11 amino acids. This chain's CDR3 is CATGSQETQYF. In DNA form, the CDR3 reads TGTGCCACCGGTAGCCAAGAGACCCAGTACTTC.

This clonotype was detected a few times. J is TRBJ2-2 and V is TRBV5-1; D perhaps matches TRBD2 (5 bases). Germline values: CDR1 SGHRS, CDR2 YFSETQ. Between the trimmed V and J ends, which lost 3 bases and 4 bases, there was a span of 22 bases. The CDR3 spans 18 residues. The CDR3 DNA reads as TGCGCCAGCAGCTCCCCCCCGGGGTCGAAGCGCAGCACCGGGGAGCTGTTTTTT. Its translation is CASSSPPGSKRSTGELFF. Full variable domain (remainder filled in from reference TRBV5-1 and TRBJ2-2): KAGVTQTPRYLIKTRGQQVTLSCSPISGHRSVSWYQQTPGQGLQFLFEYFSETQRNKGNFPGRFSGRQFSNSRSEMNVSTLELGDSALYLCASSSPPGSKRSTGELFFGEGSRLTVL.

This rearrangement joins TRBV28 to TRBJ1-6; no firm D call. The CDR3 contains 14 residues. Trimming removed 6 bases at V and 7 bases at J, with 13 bases between. In germline, CDR1 is MDHEN, CDR2 SYDVKM. The CDR3 DNA reads TGTGCCAGCAGCTTTGGTACGGGCAATTCACCCCTCCACTTT. This gives the protein CASSFGTGNSPLHF.

The rearrangement uses TRBV7-2 and TRBJ1-1; tentative D call: TRBD1 (6 bases). Germline-derived CDR1 and CDR2 are SGHTA and FQGNSA. This CDR3 is built from 15 residues. Trimming cost V 11 bases and J 0 bases, with 19 bases left between them. The CDR3 sequence: CAGSKPGHLNTEAFF. The CDR3 nucleotides are TGTGCCGGTTCAAAACCGGGACATCTGAACACTGAAGCTTTCTTT.

This clonotype was observed a few times. This chain connects TRBV20-1 to TRBJ1-1, with D unresolved. This CDR3 is built from 15 residues. V lost 3 bases and J 4 bases, leaving 18 bases between the germline ends. Germline V lookup: CDR1 DFQATT, CDR2 SNEGSKA (reference sequence). The CDR3: CSARDNRKGGTEAFF. As DNA, the CDR3 is TGCAGTGCTAGGGATAATCGAAAGGGCGGCACTGAAGCTTTCTTT.

This clonotype has just a few counts. V usage is TRBV27 and J usage is TRBJ1-2; TRBD1 might be the D (5 bases). The CDR3 covers 14 residues. Trimming removed 5 bases at V and 4 bases at J, with 14 bases between. Germline V gives CDR1 MNHEY, CDR2 SMNVEV (reference sequence). The CDR3 nucleotides read TGTGCCAGCAGTACCCTCGGACACCTCTATGGCTACACCTTC. Translating it yields CASSTLGHLYGYTF.